These T cell receptor beta chains were read from a single sample in a study of T cells in Graves' hyperthyroidism and ophthalmopathy. TCRdb fed the multiplex PCR reads into MiXCR, producing one record per CDR3 protein. This table holds a few hundred thousand distinct CDR3 sequences, around 16% found once. The sequenced material came from blood. These receptors were taken from a middle-aged woman with Graves' ophthalmopathy. Each CDR3 is given with its conserved first and last residue. The order of the fields is D gene, J gene, V gene, clone size, CDR3 DNA, CDR3 protein. The D gene is left open where the match is weak. Some rows have no size entry. The others give once, few or many, or a class for an expanded clone.

D gene: TRBD2; J gene: TRBJ2-1; V gene: TRBV2; clone size: many; CDR3 DNA: TGTGCCAGCAGGAAAACGGCTAGCGGGGGAGCTGAGCAGTTCTTC; CDR3 protein: CASRKTASGGAEQFF
D gene: TRBD1; J gene: TRBJ2-7; V gene: TRBV20-1; clone size: many; CDR3 DNA: TGCAGTGCTAGAGAAGGACAGGGCCTGGGCTACGAGCAGTACTTC; CDR3 protein: CSAREGQGLGYEQYF
D gene: TRBD2; J gene: TRBJ2-5; V gene: TRBV7-8; clone size: many; CDR3 DNA: TGTGCCAGCAGCTCTAGCGGGAGGGCCGGGGAGACCCAGTACTTC; CDR3 protein: CASSSSGRAGETQYF
D gene: TRBD1; J gene: TRBJ2-3; V gene: TRBV11-2; clone size: many; CDR3 DNA: TGTGCCAGCAGCCAAGTACAGGGGGCAATCACAGATACGCAGTATTTT; CDR3 protein: CASSQVQGAITDTQYF
D gene: .; J gene: TRBJ2-5; V gene: TRBV6-5; clone size: .; CDR3 DNA: TGTGCCAGCAGTTACTCGAAGGCGGGTAGAAAAGAGACCCAGTACTTC; CDR3 protein: CASSYSKAGRKETQYF
D gene: TRBD1; J gene: TRBJ2-5; V gene: TRBV18; clone size: many; CDR3 DNA: TGTGCCAGCTCACCACCCGCCGGGACAGGGGGCTCAGAGACCCAGTACTTC; CDR3 protein: CASSPPAGTGGSETQYF
D gene: .; J gene: TRBJ2-1; V gene: TRBV6-4; clone size: .; CDR3 DNA: TGTGCCAGCAGTGATGCTCAGCACAATGAGCAGTTCTTC; CDR3 protein: CASSDAQHNEQFF
D gene: .; J gene: TRBJ2-6; V gene: TRBV4-2; clone size: few; CDR3 DNA: TGTGCCAGCAGCCAAGGGTGGGAAGCTGGGGCCAACGTCCTGACTTTC; CDR3 protein: CASSQGWEAGANVLTF
D gene: TRBD2; J gene: TRBJ2-3; V gene: TRBV12-3/TRBV12-4; clone size: few; CDR3 DNA: TGTGCCAGCACCCCCCTAAGTGGCGGGAGGTCGACAGATACGCAGTATTTT; CDR3 protein: CASTPLSGGRSTDTQYF
D gene: .; J gene: TRBJ2-1; V gene: TRBV20-1; clone size: .; CDR3 DNA: TGCAGTGCTAGAGATCTGCGTTTAGAGAACAATGAGCAGTTCTTC; CDR3 protein: CSARDLRLENNEQFF
D gene: TRBD2; J gene: TRBJ2-2; V gene: TRBV11-2; clone size: few; CDR3 DNA: TGTGCCAGCAGAACAAGGACTAGCGGGGGATCCGGGGAGCTGTTTTTT; CDR3 protein: CASRTRTSGGSGELFF
D gene: .; J gene: TRBJ2-7; V gene: TRBV7-9; clone size: .; CDR3 DNA: TGTGCCAGCAGCTACACAGTCTCCTACGAGCAGTACTTC; CDR3 protein: CASSYTVSYEQYF